This paragraph reports one T cell receptor (beta chain). This clonotype has only a few counts. Its antigen specificity is not known. No much larger clone is present one base from it, and per-base qualities are unavailable. Systemically healthy Caucasian individuals from Russia, around 38 in total and aged about 6 to 95 years, were included as donors. Each donor gave around 9.8 milliliters of peripheral blood, collected into EDTA-treated Vacutainer tubes. Ficoll-Paque density-gradient centrifugation was used to isolate PBMCs, with at least 6.5 million per sample. Total RNA was extracted from PBMCs with Trizol reagent, with at least 6 micrograms obtained per sample. The percentages of naive CD45RAhigh/CD27high T cells were determined by flow cytometry on a PBMC aliquot from every donor. Spanning cysteine to phenylalanine, the CDR3 consists of 18 amino acids. The CDR3 DNA has 54 bases and is translated from base 1. Taken from the germline V gene (reference sequence), the CDR1 and CDR2 loops are SEHNR and FQNEAQ. V is pared back by 1 base and J by 5 bases, with 23 bases lying between the germline termini.

Libraries came from 5' RACE. Sequencing used an Illumina HiSeq 2500. The second PCR ran for roughly 7 to 11 cycles and used a J-beta primer mix along with a sample-barcoded 5' primer. A unique molecular identifier was introduced onto each TCR beta cDNA molecule by a template-switch 5' adaptor carrying 12 random nucleotides. Each sample yielded at least 3 million CDR3-containing paired-end reads. The Mint cDNA synthesis kit, primed by a TRBC-specific oligonucleotide, was used to synthesize first-strand cDNA from all RNA. After uracil-DNA glycosylase treatment, a first 18-cycle PCR used universal primers M1SS and BC2_uni_R on all cDNA. Under the source paper's analysis protocol: Each sample was normalized by randomly selecting 1 million high-quality reads, each carrying a distinct molecular identifier. Reads sharing molecular identifiers were discarded rather than binned into consensus sequences. CDR3 identification, clonotype clustering and error correction used MiTCR with a Q25 quality threshold and the strictest error-elimination algorithm. A nonparametric unseen species model using Euler transformation provided a lower-bound estimate of total TCR beta diversity. The public reads were run again by TCRdb, first through fastp at Q25 and then through MiXCR, and only productive beta chains were kept. Each entry is one CDR3 protein sequence, shown with its most common DNA and genes. TCRdb's processing, not the study's, gives the V and J calls here. The sample includes roughly 1.7 million distinct CDR3 sequences, with almost 35% observed a single time. The top ten clonotypes cover approximately 10% of the sample.

The sample originates from a study of blood T cells in healthy people across ages (dated by TCRdb to about 2015). Regarding the complete study: Template switching captured roughly one uniquely barcoded TCR beta cDNA molecule per two T cells in model experiments. For two donors (one aged 18 to 30 and one aged 80 or older), the study analyzed two additional independent replicas of 1 million unique cDNA reads from the same blood draw. The study measured age-related changes in TCR beta repertoire diversity using deep sequencing normalized with unique cDNA molecular identifiers. Donors were grouped into four age groups: young (average approximately 15 years), middle-aged (39), aged (over 55) and long-lived (approximately 81). To avoid experimental bias, donors of different ages were distributed randomly across sequencing lanes.

Study-wide conclusions, independent of this receptor: Observed TCR beta diversity correlated strongly with the percentage of naive T cells measured by flow cytometry. The CMV infection status of donors was not known, potentially confounding age-related changes in expanded clonotypes. Observed TCR beta diversity per million T cells fell roughly linearly with age, and a significant reduction was already apparent by age around 36. Because profiling used bulk unsorted PBMCs, naive and antigen-experienced compartments could not be compared conclusively. Compared with the aged group, the long-lived group had more naive CD4+ T cells, fewer expanded clones and increased TCR diversity, a pattern suggesting age selection. Estimates of total diversity based on one million sequenced T cells were considered lower bounds and underestimates.

Rearrangement joined TRBV7-9 to TRBJ1-1; 6 matching bases give a weak D call of TRBD1. This TCR came from a woman aged 25 to 45 in good health. Sequenced sample: blood. CDR3 reads: CASSLGGGTPTRETEAFF. The DNA is as follows: TGTGCCAGCAGCTTAGGGGGCGGGACACCGACGAGGGAGACTGAAGCTTTCTTT.